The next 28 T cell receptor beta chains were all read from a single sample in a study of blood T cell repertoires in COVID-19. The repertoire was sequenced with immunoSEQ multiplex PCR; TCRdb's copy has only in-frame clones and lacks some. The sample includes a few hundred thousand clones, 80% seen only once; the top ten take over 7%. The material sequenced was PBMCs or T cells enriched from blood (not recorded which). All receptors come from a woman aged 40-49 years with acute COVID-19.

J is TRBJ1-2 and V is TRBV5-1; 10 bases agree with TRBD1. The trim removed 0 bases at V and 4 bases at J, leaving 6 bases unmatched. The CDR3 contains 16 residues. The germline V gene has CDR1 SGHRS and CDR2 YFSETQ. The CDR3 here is CASSLDGTGDTYGYTF. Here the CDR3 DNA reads TGCGCCAGCAGCTTGGATGGGACAGGGGACACCTATGGCTACACCTTC.

The CDR3 nucleotides read TGTGCCAGCAGCCAAGGTAGCGGGGGGGCCTCCTACAATGAGCAGTTCTTC. It codes for CASSQGSGGASYNEQFF. The chain is built from TRBV3-1 (or the pseudogene TRBV3-2) and TRBJ2-1, with 11 bases identical to TRBD2. Germline V gene lookup returns CDR1 LGHDT and CDR2 YNNKEL (reference sequence). The V and J ends lost 1 base and 0 bases, in that order; junction bases with no gene match: 2. This CDR3 spans 17 amino acids.

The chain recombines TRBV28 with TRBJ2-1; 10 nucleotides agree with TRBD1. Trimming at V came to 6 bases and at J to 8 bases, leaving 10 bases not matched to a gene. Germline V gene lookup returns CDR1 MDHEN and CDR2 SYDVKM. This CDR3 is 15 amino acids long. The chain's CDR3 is CASSFTRDRGHEQFF. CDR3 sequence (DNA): TGTGCCAGCAGCTTTACCCGGGACAGGGGCCATGAGCAGTTCTTC. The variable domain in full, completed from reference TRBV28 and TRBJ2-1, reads DVKVTQSSRYLVKRTGEKVFLECVQDMDHENMFWYRQDPGLGLRLIYFSYDVKMKEKGDIPEGYSVSREKKERFSLILESASTNQTSMYLCASSFTRDRGHEQFFGPGTRLTVL.

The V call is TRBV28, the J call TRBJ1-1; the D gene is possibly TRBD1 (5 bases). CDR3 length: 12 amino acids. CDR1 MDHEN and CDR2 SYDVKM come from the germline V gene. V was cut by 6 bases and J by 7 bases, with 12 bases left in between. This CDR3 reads CASRSSGLEAFF. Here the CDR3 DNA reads TGTGCCAGCAGATCCTCAGGGCTTGAAGCTTTCTTT. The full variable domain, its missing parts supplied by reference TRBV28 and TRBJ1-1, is DVKVTQSSRYLVKRTGEKVFLECVQDMDHENMFWYRQDPGLGLRLIYFSYDVKMKEKGDIPEGYSVSREKKERFSLILESASTNQTSMYLCASRSSGLEAFFGQGTRLTVV.

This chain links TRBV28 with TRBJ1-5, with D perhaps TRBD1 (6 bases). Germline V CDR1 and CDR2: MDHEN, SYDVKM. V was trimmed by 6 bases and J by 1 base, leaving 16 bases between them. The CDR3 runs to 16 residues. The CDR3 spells CASRLMTGASNQPQHF. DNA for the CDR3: TGTGCCAGCAGACTGATGACAGGAGCCAGCAATCAGCCCCAGCATTTT.

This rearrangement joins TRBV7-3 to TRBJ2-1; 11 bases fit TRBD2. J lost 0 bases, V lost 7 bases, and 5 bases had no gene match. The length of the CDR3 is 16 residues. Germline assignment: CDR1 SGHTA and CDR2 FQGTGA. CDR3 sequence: CASTTSGGSSYNEQFF. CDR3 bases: TGTGCCAGCACCACTAGCGGGGGAAGCTCCTACAATGAGCAGTTCTTC. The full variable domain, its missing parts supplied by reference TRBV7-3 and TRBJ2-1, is GAGVSQTPSNKVTEKGKYVELRCDPISGHTALYWYRQSLGQGPEFLIYFQGTGAADDSGLPNDRFFAVRPEGSVSTLKIQRTERGDSAVYLCASTTSGGSSYNEQFFGPGTRLTVL.

CDR3 loop: CSASSRQGRNTIYF. Here the CDR3 DNA reads TGCAGTGCTAGTTCCCGACAGGGAAGAAACACCATATATTTT. The V call is TRBV20-1, the J call TRBJ1-3, with TRBD1 identical over 7 bases. This CDR3 contains 14 residues. V lost 3 bases, J lost 5 bases, and 7 bases stayed unmatched. Per the germline V gene, CDR1 is DFQATT and CDR2 is SNEGSKA (reference sequence).

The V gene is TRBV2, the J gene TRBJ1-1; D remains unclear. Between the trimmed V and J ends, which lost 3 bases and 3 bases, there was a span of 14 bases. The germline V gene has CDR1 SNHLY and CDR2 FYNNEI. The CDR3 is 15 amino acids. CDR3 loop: CASSETRDPYTEAFF. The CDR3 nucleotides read TGTGCCAGCAGTGAGACCCGGGATCCGTACACTGAAGCTTTCTTT.

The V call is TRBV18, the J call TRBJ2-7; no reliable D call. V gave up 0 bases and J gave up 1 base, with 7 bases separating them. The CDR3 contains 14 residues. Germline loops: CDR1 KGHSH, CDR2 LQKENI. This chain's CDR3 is CASSPPPGSYEQYF. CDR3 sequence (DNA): TGTGCCAGCTCACCACCCCCAGGTTCCTACGAGCAGTACTTC.

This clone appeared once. CDR3 loop: CASSFNAGTSGRSRSDEQFF. The DNA for the CDR3 is TGTGCCAGCAGCTTCAATGCCGGGACTAGCGGGAGGTCTCGCTCCGATGAGCAGTTCTTC. J is TRBJ2-1 and V is TRBV7-6; 15 nucleotides align to TRBD2. The CDR3 runs 20 residues. V shed 3 bases and J 8 bases; nucleotides not matched to a gene: 17. CDR1 SGHVS and CDR2 FNYEAQ come from the germline V gene.

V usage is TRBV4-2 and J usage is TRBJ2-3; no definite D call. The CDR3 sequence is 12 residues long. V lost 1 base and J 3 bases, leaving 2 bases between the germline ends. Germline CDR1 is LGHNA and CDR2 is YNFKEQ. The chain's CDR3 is CASSQVTDTQYF. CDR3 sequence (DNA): TGTGCCAGCAGCCAAGTAACAGATACGCAGTATTTT.

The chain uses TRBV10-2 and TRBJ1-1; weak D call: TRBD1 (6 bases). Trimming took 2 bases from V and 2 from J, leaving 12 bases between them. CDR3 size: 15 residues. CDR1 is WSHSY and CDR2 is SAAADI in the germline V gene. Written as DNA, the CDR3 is TGCGCCAGCAGTGAGGGACAGATAATTAACACTGAAGCTTTCTTT. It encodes CASSEGQIINTEAFF.

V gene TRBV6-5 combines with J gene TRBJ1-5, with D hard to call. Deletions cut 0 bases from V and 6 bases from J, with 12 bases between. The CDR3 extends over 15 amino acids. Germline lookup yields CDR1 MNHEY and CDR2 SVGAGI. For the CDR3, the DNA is TGTGCCAGCAGTTACTCAAGAGATTCGGGTCAGCCCCAGCATTTT. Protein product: CASSYSRDSGQPQHF.

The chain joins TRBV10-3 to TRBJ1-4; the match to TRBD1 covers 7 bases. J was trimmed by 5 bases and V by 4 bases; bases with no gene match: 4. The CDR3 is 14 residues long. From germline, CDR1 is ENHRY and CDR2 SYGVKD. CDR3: CAISAGTENEKLFF. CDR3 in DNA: TGTGCCATCAGTGCCGGGACAGAGAATGAAAAACTGTTTTTT.

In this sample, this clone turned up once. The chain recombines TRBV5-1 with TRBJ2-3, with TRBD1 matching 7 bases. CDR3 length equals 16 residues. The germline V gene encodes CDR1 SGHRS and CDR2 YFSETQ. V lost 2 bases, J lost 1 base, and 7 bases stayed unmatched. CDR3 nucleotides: TGCGCCAGCAGCTTCGAAGGACAGGCCGGCACAGATACGCAGTATTTT. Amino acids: CASSFEGQAGTDTQYF.

Here the CDR3 reads CASSTLQGAGGYTF. CDR3 DNA sequence: TGTGCCAGCAGCACCTTACAGGGGGCTGGTGGCTACACCTTC. V and J are TRBV7-2 and TRBJ1-2; 9 nucleotides align to TRBD1. Germline V gene sequence: CDR1 SGHTA, CDR2 FQGNSA. The V gene end was trimmed by 5 bases and the J gene end by 7 bases; junction bases not matched to a gene: 8. This CDR3 spans 14 amino acids.

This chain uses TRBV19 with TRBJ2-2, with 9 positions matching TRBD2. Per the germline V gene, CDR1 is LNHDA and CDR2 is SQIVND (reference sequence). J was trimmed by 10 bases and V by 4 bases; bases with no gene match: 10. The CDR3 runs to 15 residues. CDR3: CASSTLRASGVELFF. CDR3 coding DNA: TGTGCCAGTAGTACATTAAGGGCTAGCGGGGTGGAGCTGTTTTTT. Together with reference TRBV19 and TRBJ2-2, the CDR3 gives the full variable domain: DGGITQSPKYLFRKEGQNVTLSCEQNLNHDAMYWYRQDPGQGLRLIYYSQIVNDFQKGDIAEGYSVSREKKESFPLTVTSAQKNPTAFYLCASSTLRASGVELFFGEGSRLTVL.

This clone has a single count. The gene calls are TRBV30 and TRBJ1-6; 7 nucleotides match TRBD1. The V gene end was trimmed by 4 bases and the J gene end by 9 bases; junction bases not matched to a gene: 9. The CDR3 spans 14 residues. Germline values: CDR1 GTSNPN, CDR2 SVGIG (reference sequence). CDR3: CAWKGYRGSSPLHF. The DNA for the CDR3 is TGTGCCTGGAAGGGGTACAGGGGTTCTTCACCCCTCCACTTT.

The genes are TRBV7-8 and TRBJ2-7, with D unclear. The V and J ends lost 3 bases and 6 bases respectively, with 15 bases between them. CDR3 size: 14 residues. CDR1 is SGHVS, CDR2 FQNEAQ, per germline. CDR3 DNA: TGTGCCAGCAGCTTTGAGGAGTCCTACCTCGAGCAGTACTTC. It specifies CASSFEESYLEQYF.

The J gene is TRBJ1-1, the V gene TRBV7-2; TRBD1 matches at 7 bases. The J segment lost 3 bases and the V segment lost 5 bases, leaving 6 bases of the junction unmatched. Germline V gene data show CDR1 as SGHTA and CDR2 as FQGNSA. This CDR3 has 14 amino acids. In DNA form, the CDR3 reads TGTGCCAGCAGCCACAGGGGCAGGGACACTGAAGCTTTCTTT. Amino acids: CASSHRGRDTEAFF.

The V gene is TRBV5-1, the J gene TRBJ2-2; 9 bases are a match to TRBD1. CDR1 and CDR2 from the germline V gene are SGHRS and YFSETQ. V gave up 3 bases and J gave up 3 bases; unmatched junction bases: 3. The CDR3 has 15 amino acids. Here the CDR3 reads CASSYRTGDTGELFF. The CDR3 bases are TGCGCCAGCAGCTACCGGACAGGGGACACCGGGGAGCTGTTTTTT.

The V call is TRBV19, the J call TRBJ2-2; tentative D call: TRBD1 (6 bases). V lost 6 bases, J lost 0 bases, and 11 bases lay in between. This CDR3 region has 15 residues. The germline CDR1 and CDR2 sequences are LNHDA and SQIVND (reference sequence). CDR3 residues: CASSPGTTNTGELFF. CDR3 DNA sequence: TGTGCCAGTAGCCCCGGGACAACGAACACCGGGGAGCTGTTTTTT.

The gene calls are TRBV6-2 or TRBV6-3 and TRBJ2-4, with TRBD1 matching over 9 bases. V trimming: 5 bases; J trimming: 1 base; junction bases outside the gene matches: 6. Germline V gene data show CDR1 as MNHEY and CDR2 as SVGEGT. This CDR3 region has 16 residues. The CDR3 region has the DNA TGTGCCAGCAGTCCAGGACAGGGGAGGGCCAAAAACATTCAGTACTTC. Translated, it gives CASSPGQGRAKNIQYF.

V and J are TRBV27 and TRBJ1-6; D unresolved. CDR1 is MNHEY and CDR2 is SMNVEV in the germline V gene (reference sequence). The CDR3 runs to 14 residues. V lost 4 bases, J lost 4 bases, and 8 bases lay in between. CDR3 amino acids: CASSSSGYNSPLHF. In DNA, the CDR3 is TGTGCCAGCAGTTCGTCCGGGTATAATTCACCCCTCCACTTT.

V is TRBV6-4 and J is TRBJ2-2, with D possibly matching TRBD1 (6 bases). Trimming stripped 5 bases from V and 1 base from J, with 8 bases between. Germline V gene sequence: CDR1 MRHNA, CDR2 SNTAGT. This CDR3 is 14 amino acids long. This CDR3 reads CASSPGQNTGELFF. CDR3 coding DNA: TGTGCCAGCAGTCCGGGACAGAACACCGGGGAGCTGTTTTTT.

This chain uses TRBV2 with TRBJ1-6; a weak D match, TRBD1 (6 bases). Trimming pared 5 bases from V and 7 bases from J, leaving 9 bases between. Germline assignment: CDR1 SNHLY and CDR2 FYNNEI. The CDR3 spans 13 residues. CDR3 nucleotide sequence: TGTGCCAGCAGTAAAGACAGGAATTCACCCCTCCACTTT. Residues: CASSKDRNSPLHF.

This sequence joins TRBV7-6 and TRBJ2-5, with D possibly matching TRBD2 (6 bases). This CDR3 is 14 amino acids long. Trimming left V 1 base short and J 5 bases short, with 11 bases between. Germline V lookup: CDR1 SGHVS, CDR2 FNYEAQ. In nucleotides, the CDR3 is TGTGCCAGCAGCTTAGATGCAGGGAGGGAGACCCAGTACTTC. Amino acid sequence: CASSLDAGRETQYF.

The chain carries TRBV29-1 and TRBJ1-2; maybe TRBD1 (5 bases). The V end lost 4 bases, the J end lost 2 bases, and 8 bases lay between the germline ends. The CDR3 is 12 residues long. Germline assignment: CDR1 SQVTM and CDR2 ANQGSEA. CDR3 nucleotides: TGCAGCGTTGGTCAGGGAAACTATGGCTACACCTTC. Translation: CSVGQGNYGYTF.